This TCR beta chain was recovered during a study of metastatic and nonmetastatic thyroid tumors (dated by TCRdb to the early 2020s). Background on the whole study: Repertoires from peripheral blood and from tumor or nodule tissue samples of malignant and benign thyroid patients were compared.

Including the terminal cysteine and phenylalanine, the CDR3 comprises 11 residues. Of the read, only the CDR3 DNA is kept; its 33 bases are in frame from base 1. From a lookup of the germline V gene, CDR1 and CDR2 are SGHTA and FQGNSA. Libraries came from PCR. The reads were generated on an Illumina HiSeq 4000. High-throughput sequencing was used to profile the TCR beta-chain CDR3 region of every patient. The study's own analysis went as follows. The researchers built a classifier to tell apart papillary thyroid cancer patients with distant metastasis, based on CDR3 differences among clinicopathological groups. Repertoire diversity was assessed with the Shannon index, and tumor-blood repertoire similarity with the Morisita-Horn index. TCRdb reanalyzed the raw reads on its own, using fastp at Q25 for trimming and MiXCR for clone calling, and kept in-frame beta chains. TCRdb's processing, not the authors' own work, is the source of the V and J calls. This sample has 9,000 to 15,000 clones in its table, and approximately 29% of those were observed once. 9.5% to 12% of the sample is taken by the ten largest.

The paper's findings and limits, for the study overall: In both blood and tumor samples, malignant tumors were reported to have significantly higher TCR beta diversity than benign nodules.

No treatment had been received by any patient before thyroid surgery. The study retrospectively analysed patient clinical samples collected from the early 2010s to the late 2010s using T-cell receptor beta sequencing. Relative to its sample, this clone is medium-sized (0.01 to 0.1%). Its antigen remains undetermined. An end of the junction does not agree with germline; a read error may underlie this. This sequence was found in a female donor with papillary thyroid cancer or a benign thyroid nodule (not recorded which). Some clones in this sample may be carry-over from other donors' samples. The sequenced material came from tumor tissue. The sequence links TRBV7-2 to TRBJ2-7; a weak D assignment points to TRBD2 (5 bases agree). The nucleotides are TGTGCCAGCAGCTTCTCGGGGAAAGCCCACTTC. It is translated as CASSFSGKAHF.